The source of this T cell receptor beta chain is a study of identical twins. In germline, CDR1 is SGHAT, CDR2 FQNNGV. Trimming left V 2 bases short and J 6 bases short, with 8 bases between. The CDR3 loop spans 13 amino acids. General study results and limits: For monozygotic twins, models underestimated out-of-frame TCR alpha sharing.

This clonotype was counted between two and nine times. Its antigen is undetermined. MiXCR, run by TCRdb on the 5' RACE reads, gives a single entry per CDR3 protein. Counted here are roughly 540,000 distinct CDR3 sequences, less than 25% occurring once; the ten biggest clones make up approximately 0.95%. These data also formed part of another study, on T cells expressing NK-cell markers. As that report states: It was from sorted CD3+CD56+NKG2C+, CD3+CD56+NKG2C- and CD3+CD56-NKG2C+ T cells that TCR beta repertoires came. A handful of donors showed these clonotypes also leading the CD3+CD56-NKG2C+ fraction.

This TCR came from a woman aged 18-29 years in good health. The specimen was CD4+ T cells sorted from blood. The chain carries TRBV11-2 and TRBJ2-1, with D unresolved. CDR3 in amino acids: CASSLRIRNEQFF. The DNA for the CDR3 is TGTGCCAGCAGCTTAAGGATTCGCAATGAGCAGTTCTTC.